What follows are 10 T cell receptor beta chains derived from one specimen sequenced in a study of blood T cell repertoires in COVID-19. Profiled with immunoSEQ multiplex PCR; TCRdb holds only in-frame clones, not every one. The table includes 300,000 to 400,000 clones, 89% detected once. Sequenced: PBMCs or T cells enriched from blood (not recorded which). The source of these receptors is a man in his fifties or sixties who had recovered from COVID-19.

The chain carries TRBV5-1 and TRBJ2-7, with 14 bases that match TRBD2. V shed 0 bases, J shed 2 bases, and the junction held 7 bases outside the gene matches. The CDR3 runs to 18 residues. Looked up from germline, CDR1 is SGHRS and CDR2 is YFSETQ. In DNA, the CDR3 is TGCGCCAGCAGCTTGGGACTAGCGGGAGGGCCCGATGCCTACGAGCAGTACTTC. Translation: CASSLGLAGGPDAYEQYF.

In this sample, this clone turned up a few times. The chain recombines TRBV4-1 with TRBJ2-7; 7 nucleotides line up with TRBD1. Germline CDR1 and CDR2: MGHRA and YSYEKL. This CDR3 comprises 14 residues. The V gene end was trimmed by 5 bases and the J gene end by 0 bases; junction bases not matched to a gene: 4. The CDR3 region is CASSEPGGSYEQYF. The CDR3 bases are TGCGCCAGCAGCGAACCAGGGGGCTCCTACGAGCAGTACTTC.

The chain joins TRBV29-1 to TRBJ2-1; D is unresolved. Deletions cut 3 bases from V and 0 bases from J, with 12 bases between. The CDR3 is 15 amino acids. Germline CDR1 and CDR2: SQVTM and ANQGSEA. As DNA, the CDR3 is TGCAGCGTTGATACCTTCCGCAGCTCCTACAATGAGCAGTTCTTC. This gives the protein CSVDTFRSSYNEQFF.

The gene calls are TRBV19 and TRBJ1-5; 8 nucleotides match TRBD1. The CDR3 runs 16 residues. With 2 bases clipped from V and 3 bases from J, the junction kept 6 bases outside the gene matches. Germline V gives CDR1 LNHDA, CDR2 SQIVND (reference sequence). The CDR3 sequence: CASSIIPGGLNQPQHF. The CDR3, as DNA: TGTGCCAGTAGTATAATACCAGGGGGCCTCAATCAGCCCCAGCATTTT.

The rearrangement links TRBV4-1 to TRBJ2-1, with D perhaps matching TRBD1 (6 bases). V was clipped by 4 bases and J by 10 bases, with 14 bases between them. Germline V gene data show CDR1 as MGHRA and CDR2 as YSYEKL. The CDR3 sequence is 13 residues long. The CDR3 sequence: CASSPRGTQEQFF. CDR3 nucleotides: TGCGCCAGCAGCCCCCGAGGGACACAGGAGCAGTTCTTC.

The chain joins TRBV27 to TRBJ2-5, with D possibly being TRBD2 (6 bases). CDR3 length equals 15 residues. CDR1 and CDR2 from the germline V gene are MNHEY and SMNVEV (reference sequence). V was shortened by 5 bases and J by 4 bases, with 17 bases between the two germline ends. CDR3 sequence (DNA): TGTGCCAGCAGTCGCCTGGGGAGGCCCCCAGAGACCCAGTACTTC. Translating it yields CASSRLGRPPETQYF.

The chain has TRBV5-1 and TRBJ1-1, with a weak D call TRBD1 (6 bases). Germline-derived CDR1 and CDR2 are SGHRS and YFSETQ. The CDR3 contains 15 residues. V gave up 1 base and J gave up 0 bases, with 10 bases separating them. The CDR3 bases are TGCGCCAGCAGCTTGAGCAGGGGATTGAACACTGAAGCTTTCTTT. The encoded protein is CASSLSRGLNTEAFF. The variable domain in full, with the rest retrieved from reference TRBV5-1 and TRBJ1-1, is KAGVTQTPRYLIKTRGQQVTLSCSPISGHRSVSWYQQTPGQGLQFLFEYFSETQRNKGNFPGRFSGRQFSNSRSEMNVSTLELGDSALYLCASSLSRGLNTEAFFGQGTRLTVV.

The V and J genes are TRBV4-2 and TRBJ2-7, with 10 nucleotides matching TRBD2. There are 14 residues in the CDR3. Germline CDR1 is LGHNA and CDR2 is YNFKEQ. V trimming: 8 bases; J trimming: 8 bases; junction bases outside the gene matches: 12. The chain's CDR3 is CASRSDTSGMQQYF. CDR3 coding DNA: TGTGCCAGCCGGAGTGACACTAGCGGGATGCAGCAGTACTTC.

The rearrangement uses TRBV6-5 and TRBJ1-6, with D perhaps matching TRBD1 (6 bases). V lost 10 bases and J lost 10, with 17 bases in between. CDR1 MNHEY and CDR2 SVGAGI come from the germline V gene. The CDR3 runs 13 residues. The CDR3 region has the DNA TGTGCCACTCGCGGGCAGGGGTTCTCACCCCTCCACTTT. It encodes CATRGQGFSPLHF.

The gene calls are TRBV2 and TRBJ1-2; 8 bases are shared with TRBD1. The CDR3 is made up of 14 amino acids. Per the germline V gene, CDR1 is SNHLY and CDR2 is FYNNEI. V was pared by 7 bases and J by 0 bases, with 4 bases of the junction left unmatched. The CDR3 here is CASMGDRSNYGYTF. CDR3 DNA: TGTGCCAGCATGGGGGACAGGTCTAACTATGGCTACACCTTC.